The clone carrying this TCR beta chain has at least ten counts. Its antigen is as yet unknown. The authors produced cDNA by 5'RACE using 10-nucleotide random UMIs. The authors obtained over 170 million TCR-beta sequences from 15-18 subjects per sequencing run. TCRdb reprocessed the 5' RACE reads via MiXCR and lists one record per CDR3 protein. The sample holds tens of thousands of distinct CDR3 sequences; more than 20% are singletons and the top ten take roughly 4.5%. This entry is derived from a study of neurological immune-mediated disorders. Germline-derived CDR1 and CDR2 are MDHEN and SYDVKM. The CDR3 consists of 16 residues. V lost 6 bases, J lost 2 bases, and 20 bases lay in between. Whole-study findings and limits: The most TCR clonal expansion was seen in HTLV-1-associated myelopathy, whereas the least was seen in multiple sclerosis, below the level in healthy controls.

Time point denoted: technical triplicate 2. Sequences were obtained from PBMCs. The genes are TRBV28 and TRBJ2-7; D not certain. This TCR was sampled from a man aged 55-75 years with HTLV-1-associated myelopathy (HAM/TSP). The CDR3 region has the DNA TGTGCCAGCAGCCTCCCCTTGAGAGGCAAAACCTACGAGCAGTACTTC. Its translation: CASSLPLRGKTYEQYF.